A single sample is the source of the 5 T cell receptor beta chains below, sequenced in a study of blood T cell repertoires in COVID-19 (dated by TCRdb to the early 2020s). The library came from the immunoSEQ multiplex PCR assay. Sourced from immuneACCESS, this table was stored by TCRdb with only in-frame sequences that have V and J called. A share of the clones is absent; for the studies checked, an unresolved V gene accounts for under half, and the remainder has no known explanation. The sample has 250,000 to 350,000 clones on record, about 80% of them singletons. The ten largest make up 15% to 18% of the sample. The sequenced sample was peripheral blood. These receptors all stem from a person aged 70 to 85 with COVID-19, enrolled during active disease.

The chain recombines TRBV5-1 with TRBJ1-4; 9 nucleotides agree with TRBD1. The length of the CDR3 is 14 residues. The germline gives CDR1 SGHRS, CDR2 YFSETQ. V lost 3 bases and J lost 7; bases outside the gene matches: 4. CDR3 sequence reads: CASSWGQGREKLFF. CDR3 bases: TGCGCCAGCAGCTGGGGACAGGGTCGTGAAAAACTGTTTTTT.

The V and J genes are TRBV7-8 and TRBJ1-6, with 8 bases matching TRBD1. The CDR3 runs to 16 residues. The J segment lost 6 bases and the V segment lost 5 bases, leaving 9 bases of the junction unmatched. In germline, CDR1 is SGHVS, CDR2 FQNEAQ. In nucleotides, the CDR3 is TGTGCCAGCAGCGAATCCGGGACAGGTGGTAATTCACCCCTCCACTTT. Its translation is CASSESGTGGNSPLHF.

The chain links TRBV2 to TRBJ2-1, with D hard to call. The germline V and J ends were trimmed by 2 bases and 8 bases, with 13 bases remaining between them. The CDR3 has 14 residues. Per germline, CDR1 SNHLY and CDR2 FYNNEI. CDR3 residues: CASSELQARDEQFF. The CDR3 DNA sequence: TGTGCCAGCAGTGAACTCCAAGCGCGCGATGAGCAGTTCTTC.

This chain connects TRBV7-2 to TRBJ1-1, with D perhaps TRBD1 (6 bases). The germline CDR1 and CDR2 sequences are SGHTA and FQGNSA. The CDR3 runs 14 residues. The V end was cut by 5 bases, the J end by 3 bases, with 13 bases between. CDR3 sequence reads: CASSKRTGYTEAFF. The CDR3 DNA sequence: TGTGCCAGCAGCAAACGTACAGGGTACACTGAAGCTTTCTTT.

The gene calls are TRBV28 and TRBJ1-3; 8 nucleotides align to TRBD1. The CDR3 consists of 15 residues. V lost 5 bases, J lost 0 bases, and 3 bases stayed unmatched. The germline V gene encodes CDR1 MDHEN and CDR2 SYDVKM. The CDR3 loop reads CASSRQGSSGNTIYF. CDR3 nucleotides: TGTGCCAGCAGTCGACAGGGGAGCTCTGGAAACACCATATATTTT.